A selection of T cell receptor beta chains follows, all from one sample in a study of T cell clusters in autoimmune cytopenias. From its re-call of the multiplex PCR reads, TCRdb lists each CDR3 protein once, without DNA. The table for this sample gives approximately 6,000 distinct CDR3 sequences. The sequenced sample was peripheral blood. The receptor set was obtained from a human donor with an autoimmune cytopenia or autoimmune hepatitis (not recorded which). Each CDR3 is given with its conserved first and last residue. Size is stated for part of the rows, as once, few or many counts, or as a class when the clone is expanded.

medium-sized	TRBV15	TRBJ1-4	CATSRDRGGGNEKLFF
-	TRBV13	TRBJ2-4	CASSFTRVTKNIQYF
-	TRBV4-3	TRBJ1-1	CASSLRQEPEAFF
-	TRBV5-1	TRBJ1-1	CASSLAGTVMNTEAFF
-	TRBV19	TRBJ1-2	CATQPGTNYGYTF
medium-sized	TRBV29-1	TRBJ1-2	CSVEGGNYGGYTF
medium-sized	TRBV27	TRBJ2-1	CASSGLANYNEQFF
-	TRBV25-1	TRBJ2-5	CASRETLGQGETQYF
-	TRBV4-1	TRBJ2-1	CASSQAGTSSYEQFF
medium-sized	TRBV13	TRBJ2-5	CASSLELAGGETQYF
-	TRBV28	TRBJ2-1	CASSPPGARGMFEQFF
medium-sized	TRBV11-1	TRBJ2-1	CASSLGGQAMDNEQFF
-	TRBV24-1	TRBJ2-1	CATSARGLSNNEQFF